These 21 T cell receptor beta chains were sequenced from one sample in a study of blood T cells in healthy people across ages. A second roughly 7 to 12 cycle PCR used barcoded and J-beta primers. Using its own MiXCR run on the 5' RACE reads, TCRdb lists one record per CDR3 protein. Of roughly 700,000 distinct CDR3 sequences in the sample, about 52% were seen once. Sequencing was performed on blood. These receptor sequences come from a woman in her sixties or seventies in good health.

The chain uses TRBV5-4 and TRBJ1-4, with TRBD1 as a possible D gene (5 bases). CDR3 size: 16 residues. Deletions cut 0 bases from V and 0 bases from J, with 9 bases between. CDR1 SGHNT and CDR2 YYREEE come from the germline V gene (reference sequence). The CDR3 sequence: CASSLGGSSTNEKLFF. In DNA, the CDR3 is TGTGCCAGCAGCTTGGGGGGGTCCTCAACTAATGAAAAACTGTTTTTT.

This clonotype was seen a few times. The CDR3 here is CASSPSGRWSIHEQYF. CDR3 DNA: TGTGCCAGCAGCCCTAGCGGGAGGTGGTCCATCCACGAGCAGTACTTC. The V gene is TRBV7-2, the J gene TRBJ2-7; 11 bases are shared with TRBD2. CDR1 is SGHTA, CDR2 FQGNSA, per germline. CDR3 length equals 16 residues. With V trimmed by 5 bases and J by 5 bases, 11 bases remained unmatched.

J is TRBJ2-1 and V is TRBV5-1; 7 positions match TRBD1. This CDR3 is 13 amino acids long. From germline, CDR1 is SGHRS and CDR2 YFSETQ. Losses at the gene ends were 5 bases for V and 8 bases for J; bases not matched to a gene: 7. The DNA for the CDR3 is TGCGCCAGCAGTGTAACAGGGGACGATGAGCAGTTCTTC. As protein: CASSVTGDDEQFF.

The chain combines TRBV28 with TRBJ2-2, with 8 bases aligning to TRBD1. CDR1 is MDHEN, CDR2 SYDVKM, per germline. The CDR3 covers 16 residues. With V trimmed by 6 bases and J by 3 bases, 9 bases remained unmatched. The CDR3: CASRFRHRGDTGELFF. In DNA, the CDR3 is TGTGCCAGCAGATTCCGCCACAGGGGGGACACCGGGGAGCTGTTTTTT.

The V gene is TRBV7-2, the J gene TRBJ2-1, with D unresolved. V dropped 2 bases and J dropped 7 bases, with 12 bases sitting between them. The V gene's germline CDR1 is SGHTA and CDR2 FQGNSA. The CDR3 is 14 amino acids. The CDR3 loop is CASSLSGLRNEQFF. CDR3 nucleotide sequence: TGTGCCAGCAGCTTATCGGGCCTGCGAAATGAGCAGTTCTTC.

This clonotype was seen a few times. V usage is TRBV7-8 and J usage is TRBJ2-5; 8 bases match TRBD1. CDR1 is SGHVS and CDR2 is FQNEAQ in the germline V gene. The CDR3 has 15 amino acids. The V segment lost 6 bases and the J segment 4 bases; nucleotides outside the gene matches: 10. The CDR3 region has the DNA TGTGCCAGCAGATCAGGGGGCGCGTCGAGAGAGACCCAGTACTTC. Protein product: CASRSGGASRETQYF.

The chain has TRBV20-1 and TRBJ2-1, with 7 positions matching TRBD2. Trimming removed 5 bases from V and 3 bases from J; junction bases left unmatched: 10. CDR3 length equals 15 residues. CDR1 is DFQATT, CDR2 SNEGSKA, per germline (reference sequence). CDR3 sequence: CSAAPRTSIYNEQFF. CDR3 nucleotides: TGCAGTGCTGCGCCTAGGACTAGTATCTACAATGAGCAGTTCTTC.

The chain links TRBV6-6 to TRBJ2-7; no definite D call. Near its end, the DNA agrees better with TRBJ2-5, so the J call may be wrong. CDR3 length equals 15 residues. Germline V gives CDR1 MNHNY, CDR2 SVGAGI (reference sequence). The CDR3 nucleotides are TGTGCCAGCAGTTACTCGAGCCTGTTGGGAGAGACCCAGTACTTC. Its protein product is CASSYSSLLGETQYF.

This chain uses TRBV5-1 with TRBJ2-7, with D unclear. Germline V CDR1 and CDR2: SGHRS, YFSETQ. V lost 7 bases, J lost 1 base, and 9 bases lay in between. The CDR3 runs to 12 residues. CDR3 protein: CASHDTSYEQYF. The CDR3 coding sequence is TGCGCCAGCCACGACACGTCCTACGAGCAGTACTTC.

V gene TRBV6-2 or TRBV6-3 combines with J gene TRBJ2-1; 8 bases map to TRBD2. Germline values: CDR1 MNHEY, CDR2 SVGEGT. V lost 11 bases, J lost 4 bases, and 1 base stayed unmatched. This CDR3 comprises 11 residues. This chain's CDR3 is CAGGGYNEQFF. The CDR3, as DNA: TGTGCCGGCGGGGGGTACAATGAGCAGTTCTTC.

Written as DNA, the CDR3 is TGTGCCAGCAGTGAATTGGAGAGTTCACCCCTCCACTTT. It is translated as CASSELESSPLHF. The gene calls are TRBV25-1 and TRBJ1-6; no reliable D call. Trimming removed 1 base from V and 9 bases from J, with 7 bases in between. CDR3 length equals 13 residues. Germline V CDR1 and CDR2: MGHDK, SYGVNS.

The gene calls are TRBV4-2 and TRBJ2-7, with TRBD2 matching over 11 bases. V gave up 6 bases and J gave up 2 bases; unmatched junction bases: 15. CDR3 length: 18 residues. Germline V gene lookup returns CDR1 LGHNA and CDR2 YNFKEQ. CDR3 DNA: TGTGCCAGCAGTCTAACCTACATGACTAGCGGGAAACCCTACGAGCAGTACTTC. This translates into CASSLTYMTSGKPYEQYF.

Concerning this clonotype itself: This could be a read error, since a much larger clone is one nucleotide away. This chain uses TRBV5-1 with TRBJ2-1, with 9 bases lining up with TRBD2. CDR3 length: 15 amino acids. With 0 bases clipped from V and 10 bases from J, the junction kept 8 bases outside the gene matches. Germline assignment: CDR1 SGHRS and CDR2 YFSETQ. The CDR3 here is CASSLASGTSGEQFF. The CDR3 DNA reads TGCGCCAGCAGCTTGGCTAGCGGGACTTCGGGCGAGCAGTTCTTC. The variable domain in full, completed from reference TRBV5-1 and TRBJ2-1, reads KAGVTQTPRYLIKTRGQQVTLSCSPISGHRSVSWYQQTPGQGLQFLFEYFSETQRNKGNFPGRFSGRQFSNSRSEMNVSTLELGDSALYLCASSLASGTSGEQFFGPGTRLTVL.

This clonotype was counted between two and nine times. J is TRBJ2-5 and V is TRBV5-1, with 7 bases identical to TRBD1. The CDR3 consists of 15 residues. The germline V gene encodes CDR1 SGHRS and CDR2 YFSETQ. Trimming at V came to 4 bases and at J to 4 bases, leaving 10 bases not matched to a gene. The CDR3 DNA is TGCGCCAGCAGCACCGGACAGGTCGAGTTAGAGACCCAGTACTTC. Translation gives CASSTGQVELETQYF.

This clonotype has only a few counts. The V call is TRBV29-1, the J call TRBJ2-5; TRBD2 agrees at 12 bases. Germline CDR1 and CDR2: SQVTM and ANQGSEA. The CDR3 is 17 residues long. The J segment lost 3 bases and the V segment lost 8 bases, leaving 16 bases of the junction unmatched. In DNA form, the CDR3 reads TGCAGCTCAGGACCGACCGGACTAGCGGGAAGCAAAGAGACCCAGTACTTC. Its protein product is CSSGPTGLAGSKETQYF.

The sample holds one count of this clonotype. The rearrangement links TRBV5-1 to TRBJ2-6; 7 nucleotides line up with TRBD1. The CDR3 contains 16 residues. Germline V gene lookup returns CDR1 SGHRS and CDR2 YFSETQ. V trimming: 7 bases; J trimming: 0 bases; junction bases outside the gene matches: 7. The CDR3 DNA reads TGCGCCAGCGACACGGGACAGAGCTCTGGGGCCAACGTCCTGACTTTC. It is translated as CASDTGQSSGANVLTF.

The rearrangement joins TRBV27 to TRBJ2-1; D is possibly TRBD2 (5 bases). Looked up from germline, CDR1 is MNHEY and CDR2 is SMNVEV (reference sequence). Trimming cost V 2 bases and J 1 base, with 12 bases left between them. This CDR3 is 16 amino acids long. CDR3 sequence reads: CASSLRGGTSYNEQFF. CDR3 DNA sequence: TGTGCCAGCAGTTTACGGGGTGGTACGTCCTACAATGAGCAGTTCTTC.

This clonotype was seen only a few times. The chain joins TRBV28 to TRBJ1-1; perhaps TRBD1 as D (5 bases). The CDR3 is 15 amino acids. CDR1 is MDHEN, CDR2 SYDVKM, per germline. Trimming removed 3 bases at V and 2 bases at J, with 13 bases between. CDR3 protein: CASSFAGRGNTEAFF. The CDR3, as DNA: TGTGCCAGCAGTTTCGCGGGGCGGGGTAACACTGAAGCTTTCTTT.

This clonotype was found a few times. The gene calls are TRBV4-1 and TRBJ2-5, with 9 bases that match TRBD1. V was pared by 3 bases and J by 2 bases, with 4 bases of the junction left unmatched. CDR1 and CDR2 from the germline V gene are MGHRA and YSYEKL. The CDR3 is 15 residues long. CDR3 loop: CASSQPDRGQETQYF. The CDR3 DNA sequence: TGCGCCAGCAGCCAGCCGGACAGGGGTCAAGAGACCCAGTACTTC.

The chain combines TRBV29-1 with TRBJ2-1; no clear D. The CDR3 runs 12 residues. Deletions cut 4 bases from V and 3 bases from J, with 7 bases between. The V gene's germline CDR1 is SQVTM and CDR2 ANQGSEA. CDR3 protein: CSVGSLYNEQFF. In DNA form, the CDR3 reads TGCAGCGTTGGGAGCCTCTACAATGAGCAGTTCTTC.

This clonotype was detected only once. The rearrangement uses TRBV7-3 and TRBJ2-3; TRBD2 aligns across 12 bases. V was pared by 0 bases and J by 4 bases, with 8 bases of the junction left unmatched. Germline V gives CDR1 SGHTA, CDR2 FQGTGA. This CDR3 has 18 amino acids. In DNA, the CDR3 is TGTGCCAGCAGCTTAACGGCATCTAGCGGGGGGGCATCAGATACGCAGTATTTT. It specifies CASSLTASSGGASDTQYF.